The clone carrying this T cell receptor (beta chain) has at least ten counts. Its antigen is unidentified. Per the authors' pipeline: Built for papillary thyroid cancer, a distant-metastasis classifier drew on CDR3 differences across clinicopathological groups. From the PCR reads, TCRdb re-called clones with MiXCR. It is TCRdb's table, rather than the study itself, that gives the V and J calls and clone size. The sample has tens of thousands of clones, approximately 24% seen once. No patient received treatment before thyroid surgery. These data originate in a study of metastatic and nonmetastatic thyroid tumors. For the study at large: Across peripheral blood and tumor or nodule tissue samples taken from malignant and benign thyroid patients, the repertoires were compared with one another.

Study-level results: According to reports, the diversity of TCR beta was significantly higher in malignant thyroid tumors than in benign nodules, and this held in both blood and tumor samples.

Sequences were obtained from tumor tissue. This TCR derives from a female donor with papillary thyroid cancer or a benign thyroid nodule (not recorded which). Some clones in this sample may be carry-over from other donors' samples.

CDR3 sequence reads: CASSQDRRGPQFF. The CDR3 DNA reads as TGCGCCAGCAGCCAAGACCGGAGGGGGCCGCAGTTCTTC. The rearrangement uses TRBV4-1 and TRBJ2-1; tentatively, D is TRBD1 (7 bases). This CDR3 comprises 13 residues. The germline gives CDR1 MGHRA, CDR2 YSYEKL. The germline V and J ends were trimmed by 0 bases and 12 bases, with 12 bases remaining between them.